The next 3 T cell receptor beta chains were all read from a single sample in a study of T cells in Graves' hyperthyroidism and ophthalmopathy. The TCR beta CDR3 regions underwent amplification using RNA transcripts as the source. First-round RT-PCR with HTBI primers amplified the TCR CDR3 region. In TCRdb, the multiplex PCR reads were re-called with MiXCR into one record per CDR3 protein. The data show approximately 530,000 distinct CDR3 sequences, around 17% seen once. Sequencing was done on a sample of blood. The receptors come from a woman under 30 with Graves' hyperthyroidism.

This clonotype came up many times. The CDR3 DNA follows: TGCAGTGCTGGCCGTTTTGAGGGTGAGCAGTTCTTC. Translation: CSAGRFEGEQFF. The V call is TRBV20-1, the J call TRBJ2-1; perhaps TRBD2 as D (5 bases). CDR3 size: 12 residues. With 5 bases removed from V and 9 bases from J, the gap between germline ends came to 14 bases. Germline CDR1 DFQATT, CDR2 SNEGSKA (reference sequence).

The chain combines TRBV19 with TRBJ2-1, with 8 positions matching TRBD1. Losses at the gene ends were 6 bases for V and 8 bases for J; bases not matched to a gene: 27. In germline, CDR1 is LNHDA, CDR2 SQIVND (reference sequence). The CDR3 length is 20 residues. This CDR3 reads CASSRGTGGGGVVRRDEQFF. The CDR3 DNA reads as TGTGCCAGTAGCCGCGGGACAGGAGGAGGAGGGGTGGTCCGCCGGGATGAGCAGTTCTTC. Drawing the rest from reference TRBV19 and TRBJ2-1, the complete variable domain is DGGITQSPKYLFRKEGQNVTLSCEQNLNHDAMYWYRQDPGQGLRLIYYSQIVNDFQKGDIAEGYSVSREKKESFPLTVTSAQKNPTAFYLCASSRGTGGGGVVRRDEQFFGPGTRLTVL.

This clonotype was observed many times. The V gene is TRBV28, the J gene TRBJ1-6; D call uncertain. Trimming pared 2 bases from V and 7 bases from J, leaving 9 bases between. The germline V gene encodes CDR1 MDHEN and CDR2 SYDVKM. The CDR3 contains 14 residues. In nucleotides, the CDR3 is TGTGCCAGCAGTTTAGACGGGGTGAATTCACCCCTCCACTTT. Translation gives CASSLDGVNSPLHF.